The entry below gives a single TCR beta chain sequence along with its context. Which antigen it targets is not known. Base qualities are not recorded, but no much larger clone differs from it by a single base. These data are taken from a study of blood T cell repertoires in COVID-19 (dated by TCRdb to 2018 to 2021). Notes on the research overall: Samples from collaborators originated in the United States, Italy and Spain and spanned both the acute and convalescent phases of COVID-19. Nearly every sample came with metadata listing a de-identified subject ID, COVID-19 status, age in years and sex. Subjects who had been exposed to COVID-19, were actively infected with it, or had recovered from it provided the deeply sampled blood TCRbeta repertoires that made up the dataset. The repertoires were made available in a free public database intended to serve as a resource for research on the immune response to SARS-CoV-2. The prospective study material was composed of cDNA or gDNA derived from T cells, B-cell-depleted T cells, or PBMCs. Where HLA class I and class II types were available, the types were taken from metadata supplied by the sample provider, not from assay-based typing. The samples were drawn from two sources: the first 160 participants of the ongoing ImmuneRACE study, and some 1,300 subjects contributed by 6 global collaborators.

Paper-wide results and their limitations: The quantity of clinical and demographic metadata differed by source and by participant and was supplied without curation.

V and J lose 2 bases and 8 bases, and a span of 6 bases separates them. CDR1 is given as LNHNV and CDR2 as YYDKDF, both from the germline V gene (reference sequence). Inclusive of the bounding cysteine and phenylalanine, the CDR3 is 12 residues long. The sequence is cut down to CDR3 DNA, 36 bases in frame from base 1. Whole blood was collected in K2EDTA tubes by collaborating institutions according to the institutions' own protocols. For TCRbeta analysis, collaborators shipped samples as frozen whole blood, isolated PBMCs, or DNA extracted from either of those sample types. TCRbeta CDR3 regions were amplified from genomic DNA by means of the immunoSEQ Assay, a bias-controlled multiplex PCR. Concerning the study's data processing: Nucleated cell counts per sample were estimated from amplification of reference gene primers within the assay. To quantify the absolute abundance of each unique TCRbeta CDR3 rearrangement, sequence reads were collapsed and filtered. For each sample, productive Simpson clonality was calculated by taking the square root of Simpson's diversity index across productive rearrangements. TCRdb holds this immuneACCESS table with in-frame rearrangements only. Some clones are missing; in checked studies, unresolved V genes explain under half, and the rest has no known cause. From that table come the V and J calls and clone size; the DNA was used to work out D and trimming. Present in this sample are roughly 190,000 clones, under 90% of which were seen just once. The top ten clones comprise approximately 14% of the sample.

The source of this sequence is a young man with active or convalescent COVID-19. The chain is made from TRBV15 and TRBJ1-4; no D gene is confidently identified. The source material was peripheral blood. DNA sequence: TGTGCCACCAGCAGATGGGCCGAAAAACTGTTTTTT. Its coded protein is CATSRWAEKLFF.